The 18 T cell receptor beta chains given below trace back to one sample, sequenced in a study of identical twins. One entry per CDR3 protein, called by TCRdb with MiXCR from the 5' RACE reads. Altogether about 660,000 distinct CDR3 sequences are present, around 8.3% being singletons, with the ten largest covering around 0.98%. The same sample was also used in a study of yellow fever vaccine responses in identical twins.

Sequencing was carried out using PBMCs. Receptor source: a woman between 18 and 30 years old in good health.

The J gene is TRBJ2-3, the V gene TRBV11-1; D is unclear. Germline CDR1 and CDR2: SGHAT and FQDESV (reference sequence). The germline V and J ends were trimmed by 5 bases and 3 bases, with 12 bases remaining between them. CDR3 size: 14 residues. In DNA form, the CDR3 reads TGTGCCAGCAGCCCATCCGAGCTAACAGATACGCAGTATTTT. This gives the protein CASSPSELTDTQYF.

The table lists this clonotype with many counts. In DNA form, the CDR3 reads TGTGCCAGCAGCTTAATTCCTAGCACAGATACGCAGTATTTT. It translates to CASSLIPSTDTQYF. The gene calls are TRBV7-3 and TRBJ2-3, with D hard to call. Germline V gene lookup returns CDR1 SGHTA and CDR2 FQGTGA. V gave up 1 base and J gave up 0 bases, with 5 bases separating them. CDR3 size: 14 residues.

This clonotype has at least ten counts. The chain carries TRBV10-2 and TRBJ1-2; D gene unclear. Germline V gene sequence: CDR1 WSHSY, CDR2 SAAADI. V was shortened by 6 bases and J by 2 bases, with 10 bases between the two germline ends. The CDR3 loop spans 13 amino acids. The CDR3 nucleotides are TGCGCCAGCAGCACTGGAGGAAACTATGGCTACACCTTC. Residues: CASSTGGNYGYTF.

There are a few counts of this clonotype. In nucleotides, the CDR3 is TGTGCCAGCGCCTCCAACGGGGGCCCGAACACTGAAGCTTTCTTT. This encodes CASASNGGPNTEAFF. The rearrangement joins TRBV2 to TRBJ1-1; D may be TRBD1 (6 bases). The germline V gene has CDR1 SNHLY and CDR2 FYNNEI. V was cut by 8 bases and J by 1 base, with 17 bases left in between. This CDR3 has 15 amino acids.

This clonotype was observed many times. This chain uses TRBV4-2 with TRBJ1-4; no firm D call. The CDR3 loop spans 15 amino acids. V lost 4 bases and J lost 0, with 9 bases in between. Germline-derived CDR1 and CDR2 are LGHNA and YNFKEQ. The CDR3 coding sequence is TGTGCCAGCAGCCGCGTCGGGACAACTAATGAAAAACTGTTTTTT. It translates to CASSRVGTTNEKLFF.

This clonotype has more than one count but fewer than ten. This chain connects TRBV4-3 to TRBJ2-7; the D gene is possibly TRBD2 (5 bases). Trimming took 0 bases from V and 1 from J, leaving 10 bases between them. The CDR3 contains 15 residues. Germline V gene lookup returns CDR1 LGHNA and CDR2 YSLEER. In nucleotides, the CDR3 is TGCGCCAGCAGCCAAGAGACTATCGGTTCCTACGAGCAGTACTTC. Its protein is CASSQETIGSYEQYF.

This clonotype was counted between two and nine times. The chain has TRBV4-1 and TRBJ2-1; 7 bases map to TRBD1. The CDR3 runs 15 residues. Germline lookup yields CDR1 MGHRA and CDR2 YSYEKL. The V and J ends lost 0 bases and 5 bases, in that order; junction bases with no gene match: 4. The chain's CDR3 is CASSQDRTGDNEQFF. CDR3 DNA sequence: TGCGCCAGCAGCCAAGATCGGACAGGTGACAATGAGCAGTTCTTC.

Written as DNA, the CDR3 is TGCGCCAGCAGCTTGGGGGGCGGGGTAAATGAGCAGTTCTTC. Its protein is CASSLGGGVNEQFF. The chain links TRBV5-1 to TRBJ2-1; the D gene is possibly TRBD2 (6 bases). The V gene's germline CDR1 is SGHRS and CDR2 YFSETQ. V was cut by 0 bases and J by 7 bases, with 11 bases left in between. The CDR3 is made up of 14 amino acids. Using reference TRBV5-1 and TRBJ2-1 for the parts outside the CDR3, the full variable domain is KAGVTQTPRYLIKTRGQQVTLSCSPISGHRSVSWYQQTPGQGLQFLFEYFSETQRNKGNFPGRFSGRQFSNSRSEMNVSTLELGDSALYLCASSLGGGVNEQFFGPGTRLTVL.

This clonotype was detected a few times. The chain couples TRBV3-1 to TRBJ2-7; D is unresolved. This CDR3 is 15 amino acids long. Germline loops: CDR1 LGHDT, CDR2 YNNKEL (reference sequence). Trimming pared 4 bases from V and 4 bases from J, leaving 17 bases between. For the CDR3, the DNA is TGTGCCAGCAGCCCGTCCCATTGGGCAGCATACGAGCAGTACTTC. Residues: CASSPSHWAAYEQYF.

The chain is built from TRBV20-1 and TRBJ1-2; D ambiguous. Germline V gives CDR1 DFQATT, CDR2 SNEGSKA (reference sequence). With 1 base removed from V and 7 bases from J, the gap between germline ends came to 10 bases. The CDR3 totals 12 residues. The CDR3 sequence is CSARVDLPGYTF. The CDR3 DNA is TGCAGTGCTAGAGTAGATCTGCCTGGCTACACCTTC.

The J gene is TRBJ2-2, the V gene TRBV20-1; a weak D match, TRBD1 (5 bases). This CDR3 is built from 14 residues. Germline V gives CDR1 DFQATT, CDR2 SNEGSKA (reference sequence). V lost 0 bases and J lost 5, with 10 bases in between. The DNA for the CDR3 is TGCAGTGCTAGAGACGCAGGGCGGACCGGGGAGCTGTTTTTT. It yields the protein CSARDAGRTGELFF.

The chain uses TRBV14 and TRBJ1-3; unclear D gene. CDR1 and CDR2 (germline): SGHDN, FVKESK. The length of the CDR3 is 16 residues. V shed 4 bases and J shed 2 bases, with 15 bases lying between them. This chain's CDR3 is CASSPEGRGTGNTIYF. CDR3 nucleotides: TGTGCCAGCAGCCCAGAAGGTCGGGGTACTGGAAACACCATATATTTT.

Only a few counts were recorded for this clonotype. This chain links TRBV6-5 with TRBJ2-5; no clear D. V was cut by 4 bases and J by 7 bases, with 7 bases left in between. CDR3 length: 11 residues. Germline CDR1 is MNHEY and CDR2 is SVGAGI. CDR3 nucleotides: TGTGCCAGCAGTTGGATGGGGACCCAGTACTTC. Translation: CASSWMGTQYF.

The sample holds a few counts of this clonotype. V and J are TRBV3-1 and TRBJ2-1; 9 positions match TRBD2. The CDR3 is 17 amino acids. V was clipped by 4 bases and J by 3 bases; unmatched bases: 10. Per germline, CDR1 LGHDT and CDR2 YNNKEL (reference sequence). CDR3 coding DNA: TGTGCCAGCAGCCGTATTGCGGGAGGGCCCCTCTACAATGAGCAGTTCTTC. It codes for CASSRIAGGPLYNEQFF.

In its sample, this clonotype was seen many times. The chain joins TRBV24-1 to TRBJ2-7, with a possible D match to TRBD1 (6 bases). This CDR3 comprises 13 residues. Germline assignment: CDR1 KGHDR and CDR2 SFDVKD. Trimming removed 4 bases at V and 3 bases at J, with 9 bases between. The CDR3 coding sequence is TGTGCCACCAGTGACCTGGACAGCTACGAGCAGTACTTC. Protein: CATSDLDSYEQYF.

This clonotype was seen repeatedly, ten times or more. The genes are TRBV29-1 and TRBJ2-1; tentative D call: TRBD1 (6 bases). The CDR3 is 14 residues long. The germline V gene has CDR1 SQVTM and CDR2 ANQGSEA. Trimming took 8 bases from V and 3 from J, leaving 17 bases between them. The CDR3 is CSTRGGHNYNEQFF. The CDR3 nucleotides are TGCAGCACCCGTGGGGGACACAACTACAATGAGCAGTTCTTC.

This clonotype was recorded a few times. This chain links TRBV19 with TRBJ2-2; D is uncertain. The V gene's germline CDR1 is LNHDA and CDR2 SQIVND (reference sequence). The CDR3 sequence is 14 residues long. V was clipped by 1 base and J by 9 bases, with 12 bases between them. As DNA, the CDR3 is TGTGCCAGTAGTATAGCAACAGTTCGCCGGGAGCTGTTTTTT. It encodes CASSIATVRRELFF.

The chain recombines TRBV5-6 with TRBJ1-5; 12 positions agree with TRBD1. CDR1 SGHDT and CDR2 YYEEEE come from the germline V gene. CDR3 length equals 13 residues. Trimming cost V 4 bases and J 11 bases; bases outside gene matches: 4. CDR3 in DNA: TGTGCCAGCAGCGGGGGGACAGGGGGCTCCCAGCATTTT. This translates into CASSGGTGGSQHF.